The 28 T cell receptor beta chains below come from one sample, sequenced in a study of blood T cells in healthy people across ages (dated by TCRdb to between 2014 and 2017). Receptor libraries were prepared by 5' RACE. For sequencing, an Illumina HiSeq 2500 was employed. A second PCR of roughly 6 to 11 cycles was run with a J-beta primer mix and a sample-barcoded 5' primer. The raw public data were reprocessed by TCRdb itself: fastp quality trimming at Q25, MiXCR clonotype calling, in-frame beta chains only. Each CDR3 protein gets just one entry, which takes the most common genes and DNA from the rows behind it. The sample contains 1.5 million to 1.8 million distinct CDR3 sequences, 35% to 45% of them found a single time. The ten largest clones represent around 4% of the sample. Material: blood. The receptors shown here come from a woman aged 18 to 35 in good health.

A note on this clonotype: At one end the junction does not follow the germline gene, possibly because of a read error. The chain employs TRBV7-2 and TRBJ1-4; tentative D call: TRBD1 (6 bases). Germline CDR1 reads SGHTA; CDR2 reads FQGNSA. The CDR3 loop spans 15 amino acids. CDR3 amino acids: CASSPGDNNNEKLFF. CDR3 nucleotides: TGTGCCAGCAGCCCCGGGGACAACAATAATGAAAAACTTTTTTTT.

This clonotype was observed a handful of times. V gene TRBV27 combines with J gene TRBJ2-7, with D perhaps being TRBD1 or TRBD2 (5 bases each). Between the trimmed V and J ends, which lost 5 bases and 6 bases, there was a span of 17 bases. This CDR3 has 14 residues. From germline, CDR1 is MNHEY and CDR2 SMNVEV (reference sequence). CDR3 DNA: TGTGCCAGCAGTCCATCGGGGCAGACGCCCGAGCAGTACTTC. Residues: CASSPSGQTPEQYF.

This chain uses TRBV4-1 with TRBJ1-1, with unresolved D. The CDR3 is made up of 16 amino acids. Germline-derived CDR1 and CDR2 are MGHRA and YSYEKL. The germline V and J ends were trimmed by 4 bases and 5 bases, with 20 bases remaining between them. CDR3 sequence reads: CASSPGGLGLITEAFF. The CDR3 coding sequence is TGCGCCAGCAGCCCTGGTGGGCTGGGTTTAATAACTGAAGCTTTCTTT.

The gene calls are TRBV7-9 and TRBJ1-1, with D perhaps matching TRBD1 (5 bases). The germline V and J ends were trimmed by 3 bases and 1 base, with 9 bases remaining between them. Germline V CDR1 and CDR2: SEHNR, FQNEAQ (reference sequence). The CDR3 contains 14 residues. CDR3 sequence reads: CASSFGARNTEAFF. The CDR3 nucleotides are TGTGCCAGCAGCTTTGGGGCGAGGAACACTGAAGCTTTCTTT.

The chain employs TRBV20-1 and TRBJ2-5, with D perhaps given as TRBD1 or TRBD2 (5 bases each). The CDR3 spans 15 residues. Germline-derived CDR1 and CDR2 are DFQATT and SNEGSKA (reference sequence). The V end was cut by 0 bases, the J end by 5 bases, with 16 bases between. CDR3 loop: CSARDPGNGDETQYF. In nucleotides, the CDR3 is TGCAGTGCTAGAGATCCCGGGAACGGGGACGAGACCCAGTACTTC.

The chain combines TRBV7-2 with TRBJ1-2; no clear D. Looked up from germline, CDR1 is SGHTA and CDR2 is FQGNSA. This CDR3 spans 14 amino acids. Trimming shortened V by 7 bases and J by 6 bases, and 18 bases separated the two germline ends. The CDR3 region has the DNA TGTGCCAGCAAGAATCTCAGGAGGTCGGATGGCTACACCTTC. Protein sequence: CASKNLRRSDGYTF.

V and J are TRBV2 and TRBJ2-7; no clear D. With 1 base removed from V and 5 bases from J, the gap between germline ends came to 6 bases. This CDR3 comprises 12 residues. The germline V gene encodes CDR1 SNHLY and CDR2 FYNNEI. CDR3 sequence (DNA): TGTGCCAGCAGTGAAGGTCTAGACGAGCAGTACTTC. Amino acid sequence: CASSEGLDEQYF. The full variable domain, completed using reference TRBV2 and TRBJ2-7, is EPEVTQTPSHQVTQMGQEVILRCVPISNHLYFYWYRQILGQKVEFLVSFYNNEISEKSEIFDDQFSVERPDGSNFTLKIRSTKLEDSAMYFCASSEGLDEQYFGPGTRLTVT.

The J gene is TRBJ1-1, the V gene TRBV7-9; a possible D gene is TRBD1 (6 bases). Trimming removed 6 bases from V and 4 bases from J, with 18 bases in between. Germline loops: CDR1 SEHNR, CDR2 FQNEAQ (reference sequence). The CDR3 sequence is 15 residues long. The CDR3 loop is CASSKGDGYFTEAFF. CDR3 DNA sequence: TGTGCCAGCAGTAAGGGGGACGGGTACTTCACTGAAGCTTTCTTT. Drawing the rest from reference TRBV7-9 and TRBJ1-1, the complete variable domain is DTGVSQNPRHKITKRGQNVTFRCDPISEHNRLYWYRQTLGQGPEFLTYFQNEAQLEKSRLLSDRFSAERPKGSFSTLEIQRTEQGDSAMYLCASSKGDGYFTEAFFGQGTRLTVV.

The rearrangement uses TRBV12-3 or TRBV12-4 and TRBJ2-1, with D possibly matching TRBD2 (6 bases). Trimming took 5 bases from V and 4 from J, leaving 12 bases between them. The CDR3 loop spans 14 amino acids. For the CDR3, the DNA is TGTGCCAGCAGTCCTGGGAGGTATTACAATGAGCAGTTCTTC. It encodes CASSPGRYYNEQFF.

CDR3 DNA sequence: TGTGCCAGCAACCTGGTTGGGCCTGGAACGAACACTGAAGCTTTCTTT. Translating gives CASNLVGPGTNTEAFF. The chain recombines TRBV27 with TRBJ1-1; D is undetermined. Trimming left V 7 bases short and J 1 base short, with 19 bases between. Germline loops: CDR1 MNHEY, CDR2 SMNVEV (reference sequence). CDR3 length: 16 amino acids.

This chain joins TRBV7-2 and TRBJ1-1; D possibly corresponds to TRBD1 (5 bases). The CDR3 consists of 14 residues. CDR1 is SGHTA and CDR2 is FQGNSA in the germline V gene. V shed 5 bases and J shed 5 bases, with 15 bases lying between them. The CDR3 loop reads CASSLNGGRTEAFF. The DNA for the CDR3 is TGTGCCAGCAGCCTAAACGGGGGTAGGACTGAAGCTTTCTTT.

This clonotype was observed a handful of times. The genes are TRBV14 and TRBJ2-1; TRBD2 might be the D (5 bases). CDR1 is SGHDN, CDR2 FVKESK, per germline. Trimming cost V 0 bases and J 10 bases, with 22 bases left between them. This CDR3 is built from 17 residues. The CDR3 sequence: CASSQEVGAEVWVEQFF. The CDR3 DNA is TGTGCCAGCAGCCAAGAGGTTGGAGCGGAGGTATGGGTCGAGCAGTTCTTC.

The rearrangement joins TRBV5-6 to TRBJ2-3; D could derive from TRBD1 or TRBD2 (6 bases each). This CDR3 contains 15 residues. V lost 7 bases and J lost 2, with 17 bases in between. CDR1 and CDR2 from the germline V gene are SGHDT and YYEEEE. CDR3 amino acids: CASSFLGGTTDTQYF. In DNA form, the CDR3 reads TGTGCCAGCTCCTTTTTAGGGGGGACCACAGATACGCAGTATTTT.

This clonotype showed up just a few times. The chain uses TRBV6-2 or TRBV6-3 and TRBJ2-7, with unresolved D. Trimming took 6 bases from V and 6 from J, leaving 12 bases between them. CDR3 length equals 12 residues. The germline V gene has CDR1 MNHEY and CDR2 SVGEGT. CDR3 region: CASSFGLREQYF. CDR3 coding DNA: TGTGCCAGCAGCTTCGGGTTGCGCGAGCAGTACTTC.

This clonotype was picked up a small number of times. CDR3 amino acids: CASSLRQVHEQYF. The CDR3 coding sequence is TGTGCCAGCAGCCTGAGACAGGTCCACGAGCAGTACTTC. The genes are TRBV7-2 and TRBJ2-7, with D tentatively TRBD1 (6 bases). Trimming left V 5 bases short and J 5 bases short, with 13 bases between. This CDR3 is built from 13 residues. CDR1 and CDR2 from the germline V gene are SGHTA and FQGNSA.

A few counts support this clonotype. The CDR3 nucleotides are TGTGCCAGCAGCGGCCAGGGACACCACTACGAGCAGTACTTC. Protein: CASSGQGHHYEQYF. The genes are TRBV7-6 and TRBJ2-5; possibly TRBD1 for D (6 bases). The J call may be mistaken, given a closer DNA end match to TRBJ2-7. The germline gives CDR1 SGHVS, CDR2 FNYEAQ. CDR3 size: 14 residues.

The chain recombines TRBV7-8 with TRBJ1-1; maybe TRBD1 (5 bases). The CDR3 is 16 residues long. Germline lookup yields CDR1 SGHVS and CDR2 FQNEAQ. V shed 2 bases and J shed 0 bases, with 13 bases lying between them. CDR3 coding DNA: TGTGCCAGCAGCTTAAGTCCCACAGGTTTGAACACTGAAGCTTTCTTT. This encodes CASSLSPTGLNTEAFF. Complete variable domain (other parts from reference TRBV7-8 and TRBJ1-1): GAGVSQSPRYKVAKRGQDVALRCDPISGHVSLFWYQQALGQGPEFLTYFQNEAQLDKSGLPSDRFFAERPEGSVSTLKIQRTQQEDSAVYLCASSLSPTGLNTEAFFGQGTRLTVV.

This clonotype was picked up many times. With a much larger clone just one base away, this may be a read error. The J gene is TRBJ2-5, the V gene TRBV9; D call uncertain. Germline V CDR1 and CDR2: SGDLS, YYNGEE. Trimming removed 3 bases from V and 11 bases from J, with 14 bases in between. The CDR3 has 12 amino acids. In nucleotides, the CDR3 is TGTGCCAGCAGCGGATCTAATTCTGAGCAGTACTTC. Its translation is CASSGSNSEQYF.

The chain carries TRBV13 and TRBJ2-3; no firm D call. CDR1 and CDR2 from the germline V gene are PRHDT and FYEKMQ (reference sequence). This CDR3 is built from 16 residues. Deletions cut 5 bases from V and 0 bases from J, with 15 bases between. The CDR3 is CASSNPEGTSTDTQYF. The CDR3 nucleotides are TGTGCCAGCAGCAATCCGGAAGGTACTAGCACAGATACGCAGTATTTT.

The chain couples TRBV12-3 or TRBV12-4 to TRBJ2-1, with 13 positions matching TRBD2. Trimming took 4 bases from V and 9 from J; bases not matched to a gene: 6. This CDR3 is built from 15 residues. The CDR3 DNA follows: TGTGCCAGCAGTTCACTAGCGGGAGGGCTTTCTGAGCAGTTCTTC. It specifies CASSSLAGGLSEQFF.

This clonotype was counted between two and nine times. This sequence joins TRBV4-3 and TRBJ1-1; D not resolved. With 0 bases removed from V and 1 base from J, the gap between germline ends came to 12 bases. The germline V gene encodes CDR1 LGHNA and CDR2 YSLEER. The CDR3 consists of 16 residues. CDR3 residues: CASSQDLSVPNTEAFF. For the CDR3, the DNA is TGCGCCAGCAGCCAAGATCTGTCAGTACCGAACACTGAAGCTTTCTTT.

CDR3 nucleotide sequence: TGTGCCATCAGTAGCCCTGACGCAAGGAACACTGAAGCTTTCTTT. Protein sequence: CAISSPDARNTEAFF. The rearrangement links TRBV10-3 to TRBJ1-1; D unresolved. Per the germline V gene, CDR1 is ENHRY and CDR2 is SYGVKD. This CDR3 has 15 residues. V lost 5 bases and J 1 base, leaving 14 bases between the germline ends.

The chain has TRBV20-1 and TRBJ1-5; no reliable D call. This CDR3 is 16 amino acids long. V was pared by 1 base and J by 3 bases, with 16 bases between. Germline CDR1 DFQATT, CDR2 SNEGSKA (reference sequence). In DNA form, the CDR3 reads TGCAGTGCTAGAGTCGGTGGAGGGTCGGTCAATCAGCCCCAGCATTTT. Translation: CSARVGGGSVNQPQHF.

Of note for this clonotype: With a much larger clone just one base away, this may be a read error. This chain uses TRBV29-1 with TRBJ2-7, with 11 bases aligning to TRBD2. In germline, CDR1 is SQVTM, CDR2 ANQGSEA. The CDR3 has 13 amino acids. The CDR3 sequence: CSARLAGYYEQCF. The CDR3 nucleotides are TGCAGCGCCAGACTAGCGGGGTACTACGAGCAGTGCTTC.

This clonotype was seen a handful of times. The rearrangement joins TRBV7-2 to TRBJ2-3; unclear D gene. CDR3 length: 13 amino acids. Germline CDR1 is SGHTA and CDR2 is FQGNSA. V gave up 7 bases and J gave up 1 base, with 9 bases separating them. CDR3 nucleotides: TGTGCCAGCACCCTAATGGGCACAGATACGCAGTATTTT. Protein: CASTLMGTDTQYF.

The chain links TRBV5-1 to TRBJ2-1; D gene uncertain. The end of the DNA aligns better with TRBJ2-7, so the J call may be wrong. The V gene's germline CDR1 is SGHRS and CDR2 YFSETQ. The CDR3 is 13 amino acids. Here the CDR3 reads CASSLAIRHEQYF. The CDR3, as DNA: TGCGCCAGCAGCTTGGCTATTAGGCACGAGCAGTACTTC.

The chain combines TRBV7-2 with TRBJ2-1; TRBD2 matches 7 bases. The junction had 7 bases not matched to a gene; V was cut back by 5 bases and J by 3 bases. Germline V gene sequence: CDR1 SGHTA, CDR2 FQGNSA. The CDR3 totals 15 residues. CDR3 protein: CASSLLADGYNEQFF. The CDR3 coding sequence is TGTGCCAGCAGCCTTCTAGCGGACGGCTACAATGAGCAGTTCTTC.

This rearrangement joins TRBV20-1 to TRBJ2-5; D is unresolved. The CDR3 is 15 residues long. The ends were cut back, 0 bases at V and 1 base at J, with 12 bases in the middle. Germline assignment: CDR1 DFQATT and CDR2 SNEGSKA (reference sequence). CDR3 residues: CSAREDGLGQETQYF. CDR3 in DNA: TGCAGTGCTAGAGAGGATGGGCTTGGCCAAGAGACCCAGTACTTC.